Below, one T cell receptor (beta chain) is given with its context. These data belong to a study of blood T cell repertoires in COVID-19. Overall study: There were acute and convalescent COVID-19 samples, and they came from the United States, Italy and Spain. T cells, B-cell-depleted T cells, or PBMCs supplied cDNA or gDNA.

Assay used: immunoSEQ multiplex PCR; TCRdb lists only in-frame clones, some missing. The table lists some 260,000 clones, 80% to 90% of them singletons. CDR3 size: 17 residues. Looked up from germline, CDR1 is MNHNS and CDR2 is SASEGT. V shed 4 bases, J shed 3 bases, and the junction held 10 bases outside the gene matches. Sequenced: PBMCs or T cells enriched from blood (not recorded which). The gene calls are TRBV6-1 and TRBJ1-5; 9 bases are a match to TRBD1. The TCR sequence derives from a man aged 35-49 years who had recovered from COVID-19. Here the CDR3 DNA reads TGTGCCAGCAGTGGGTTTTTCGGGACAGGGCTCAATCAGCCCCAGCATTTT. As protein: CASSGFFGTGLNQPQHF.